A selection of T cell receptor beta chains follows, all from one sample in a study of T cells in Graves' hyperthyroidism and ophthalmopathy. MiXCR, run by TCRdb on the multiplex PCR reads, gives a single entry per CDR3 protein. The sample records roughly 200,000 distinct CDR3 sequences, 15% to 20% being singletons. Specimen: blood. The receptors shown here come from a middle-aged man with Graves' hyperthyroidism. The CDR3 runs from the conserved cysteine through the conserved F or W. D genes are given only for firm matches. Size values are once, few and many counts, or a class for expanded clones, and some rows have none.

>.|TRBJ2-7|.|TRBV4-3
TGCGCCAGCAGCCAAGATCTAGGGAGGGGGGACGAGCAGTACTTC
CASSQDLGRGDEQYF
>.|TRBJ1-4|.|TRBV24-1
TGTGCCACCAGTGGGTCGAAAGGAGAAAAACTGTTTTTT
CATSGSKGEKLFF
>many|TRBJ2-3|.|TRBV5-1
TGCGCCAGCAGCTTGTCTGGGGACACAGATACGCAGTATTTT
CASSLSGDTDTQYF
>many|TRBJ2-3|.|TRBV19
TGTGCCAGTAGTCACCCCAGGGGTTCAGATACGCAGTATTTT
CASSHPRGSDTQYF
>many|TRBJ1-2|.|TRBV29-1
TGCAGCGTTGTTACAGGGTGGAACTATGGCTACACCTTC
CSVVTGWNYGYTF
>few|TRBJ1-1|.|TRBV19
TGTGCCAGTAGTATTGGAGGAGGGGGACTTGAAGCTTTCTTT
CASSIGGGGLEAFF
>few|TRBJ1-1|.|TRBV7-2
TGTGCCAGCAGCTTAGTTTTGGGCGGGGGGAGCACTGAAGCTTTCTTT
CASSLVLGGGSTEAFF
>many|TRBJ2-2|.|TRBV2
TGTGCCAGCAGGGCCAGCGCGAACACCGGGGAGCTGTTTTTT
CASRASANTGELFF
>many|TRBJ2-7|.|TRBV6-1
TGTGCCAGCAGTCGCTCAGCTGACTCCTACGAGCAGTACTTC
CASSRSADSYEQYF
>many|TRBJ2-1|TRBD1|TRBV7-2
TGTGCCAGCAGCCCAAGACAGGGGGAGAATGAGCAGTTCTTC
CASSPRQGENEQFF
>.|TRBJ2-1|TRBD1|TRBV10-2
TGCGCCAGCAGTCAAAGGACAGGGAGCGATGAGCAGTTCTTC
CASSQRTGSDEQFF
>many|TRBJ1-2|.|TRBV3-1
TGTGCCAGCAGCTCTCAGGGGCCTCTCAACTATGGCTACACCTTC
CASSSQGPLNYGYTF
>many|TRBJ1-2|.|TRBV6-2/TRBV6-3
TGTGCCAGCAGTTACCGCGGGGGCACAGGGAACTATGGCTACACCTTC
CASSYRGGTGNYGYTF
>few|TRBJ1-2|TRBD1|TRBV7-3
TGTGCCAGCAGTTCAAGTCCGACAGGGTTGAGTGGCTACACCTTC
CASSSSPTGLSGYTF
>many|TRBJ2-1|TRBD1|TRBV15
TGTGCCACCAGCAGAGTGGGGACAGGGACAGGGAATGAGCAGTTCTTC
CATSRVGTGTGNEQFF
>.|TRBJ1-2|.|TRBV2
TGTGCCAGCAAAGGAGGGGTGCATGGCTACACCTTC
CASKGGVHGYTF
>many|TRBJ2-1|.|TRBV20-1
TGCAGTGCTACTACTGGGACCTCCTACAATGAGCAGTTCTTC
CSATTGTSYNEQFF
>many|TRBJ2-3|TRBD1|TRBV10-3
TGTGCCATCAGTCGCACAGGGGGCACAGATACGCAGTATTTT
CAISRTGGTDTQYF